Listed below are T cell receptor beta chains from one sample, sequenced in a study of cytomegalovirus exposure and HLA in healthy donors. Some clones are missing from TCRdb's copy, which holds only in-frame ones; the method was immunoSEQ multiplex PCR. The table includes tens of thousands of clones, approximately 95% detected once. The specimen was PBMCs. The receptor source for this set is a man aged 18 to 29 in good health and CMV-seronegative. CDR3s include the opening cysteine and the closing phenylalanine or tryptophan. A D gene is named only where the DNA matches it firmly. Clone size is shown for a subset of rows, as once, few, many or a class of expanded clone.

V	D	size	J	DNA	CDR3
TRBV29-1	TRBD2	NA	TRBJ2-3	TGCAGCGTCGGGGAGGGATCCCGAACAGATACGCAGTATTTT	CSVGEGSRTDTQYF
TRBV7-9	NA	NA	TRBJ2-3	TGTGCCAGCAGTTCGAAAACTGGGCCGTATTATACGCAGTATTTT	CASSSKTGPYYTQYF
TRBV2	NA	NA	TRBJ2-7	TGTGCCAGCAGTGAATTTAAGGCCAGGTCCAGCTCCTACGAGCAGTACTTC	CASSEFKARSSSYEQYF
TRBV21-1	NA	once	TRBJ2-7	TGTGCCAGCAGCAGTCCGGGACTAGCGCACGAGCAGTACTTC	CASSSPGLAHEQYF
TRBV5-1	NA	NA	TRBJ2-2	TGCGCCAGCAGCCCACAGAACACCGGGGAGCTGTTTTTT	CASSPQNTGELFF
TRBV6-5	NA	NA	TRBJ2-7	TGTGCCAGCAGTTACGGAGATAGGCTAGCCGTGCAGTACTTC	CASSYGDRLAVQYF
TRBV30	NA	NA	TRBJ1-4	TGTGCCTGGAGTGTGCTGGGAGCGGGATATGAAAAACTGTTTTTT	CAWSVLGAGYEKLFF
TRBV5-8	TRBD1	NA	TRBJ2-7	TGTGCCAGCAGCTTGGGGCAGGGGGTTTTCGACGAGCAGTACTTC	CASSLGQGVFDEQYF
TRBV10-3	NA	NA	TRBJ2-3	TGTGCCATCAGTGAGTCCTCTGGCACAGATACGCAGTATTTT	CAISESSGTDTQYF
TRBV9	NA	NA	TRBJ1-2	TGTGCCAGCAGCGCCAGGGATTCTAACTATGGCTACACCTTC	CASSARDSNYGYTF
TRBV9	TRBD1	once	TRBJ1-1	TGTGCCAGCAGCCCCACACAGGGGGGGAACACTGAAGCTTTCTTT	CASSPTQGGNTEAFF
TRBV11-2	NA	once	TRBJ2-7	TGTGCCAGCAGCTTAGGCGACACCCCCTACGAGCAGTACTTC	CASSLGDTPYEQYF
TRBV2	NA	NA	TRBJ2-1	TGTGCCAGCAGGGGAGACGGGGAGATCTACAATGAGCAGTTCTTC	CASRGDGEIYNEQFF
TRBV30	TRBD1	NA	TRBJ2-2	TGTGCCTGGAAGATGTCCGGGACAGGGACCGGGGAGCTGTTTTTT	CAWKMSGTGTGELFF
TRBV7-3	NA	NA	TRBJ2-5	TGTGCCAGCAGCTTAGGTGGGGCTCAAGAGACCCAGTACTTC	CASSLGGAQETQYF
TRBV10-3	TRBD2	NA	TRBJ2-7	TGTGCCATCAGTGTTCCCTTAGCGGGAGGTCCCTACGAGCAGTACTTC	CAISVPLAGGPYEQYF